The present T cell receptor (beta chain) was sequenced within a study of tumor-infiltrating lymphocytes in primary liver carcinoma. Broader study findings: The study found tumor-adjacent and tumor-blood pairs overlapped less than tumor region pairs. Tumor samples exhibited a significantly greater top-250-clone fraction than blood samples (p = 0.039).

This clonotype was picked up one time. The antigen remains undetermined. The junction shows a germline mismatch at one end, possibly a read error. Co-extraction of RNA and DNA was performed on roughly 20-34 mg of unsorted bulk tissue. Each participant had primary liver carcinoma, and surgical resection was the treatment. Constant-region priming of around 500 ng total RNA yielded TCR beta cDNA. ARM-PCR was slightly modified, and three nested multiplex PCR rounds with it gave rise to the TCR beta libraries. TCRdb itself ran the multiplex PCR reads through MiXCR, one entry per CDR3 protein. The sample has roughly 100,000 distinct CDR3 sequences; approximately 80% are singletons. The sequence was obtained from a man aged 40-50 years with primary liver carcinoma and hepatitis B virus infection. Sequencing used liver tumor tissue from sampling region 3. Subset described: tumor region T3, left-lateral pole.

In DNA form, the CDR3 reads TGCGCCAACAACCCCTGGGACGGAGATACACAGTATTTT. The encoded protein is CANNPWDGDTQYF. V is TRBV5-1 and J is TRBJ2-3; the D call may be TRBD1 or TRBD2 (5 bases each). This CDR3 spans 13 amino acids. Germline V gene data show CDR1 as SGHRS and CDR2 as YFSETQ. The whole variable domain, remainder taken from reference TRBV5-1 and TRBJ2-3, is KAGVTQTPRYLIKTRGQQVTLSCSPISGHRSVSWYQQTPGQGLQFLFEYFSETQRNKGNFPGRFSGRQFSNSRSEMNVSTLELGDSALYLCANNPWDGDTQYFGPGTRLTVL.